These 28 T cell receptor beta chains share one sample of origin, sequenced in a study of early T cells in non-severe SARS-CoV-2 infection. TCRdb ran MiXCR on the 5' RACE reads and lists one entry per CDR3 protein. This table has approximately 34,000 distinct CDR3 sequences, roughly 5.4% appearing once. This specimen consisted of whole blood, obtained at baseline. The receptors were sampled from an adult who was a healthcare worker with PCR-confirmed SARS-CoV-2 infection or an uninfected control (not recorded which).

This clonotype appeared many times. Here the CDR3 DNA reads TGCAGCGTTGAACGGGCAGGGAGAGAGACCCAGTACTTC. This gives the protein CSVERAGRETQYF. The chain combines TRBV29-1 with TRBJ2-5; D possibly matches TRBD1 or TRBD2 (5 bases each). Germline V lookup: CDR1 SQVTM, CDR2 ANQGSEA. The CDR3 consists of 13 residues. The V gene lost 2 bases and the J gene lost 4 bases, with 11 bases spanning the gap.

This clonotype was detected ten times or more. The chain recombines TRBV29-1 with TRBJ2-7; TRBD1 matches 10 bases. The CDR3 runs to 16 residues. Germline trimming cut 3 bases from V and 1 base from J; bases unmatched to any gene: 9. Germline CDR1 is SQVTM and CDR2 is ANQGSEA. The CDR3 region has the DNA TGCAGCGTTGAGGGACCGGGACAGGGGCCTTCCTACGAGCAGTACGTC. It translates to CSVEGPGQGPSYEQYV.

The J gene is TRBJ2-1, the V gene TRBV6-2 or TRBV6-3; 9 positions agree with TRBD2. CDR1 and CDR2 from the germline V gene are MNHEY and SVGEGT. The CDR3 sequence is 17 residues long. Unmatched junction bases numbered 8, after V lost 5 bases and J lost 0 bases. The CDR3 sequence is CASSQTSGRFSYNEQFF. The CDR3 nucleotides are TGTGCCAGCAGTCAGACTAGCGGAAGATTCTCCTACAATGAGCAGTTCTTC.

This clonotype was seen many times. The chain joins TRBV27 to TRBJ1-1; D is perhaps TRBD1 (5 bases). The germline gives CDR1 MNHEY, CDR2 SMNVEV (reference sequence). CDR3 length equals 17 residues. V lost 1 base and J lost 6, with 21 bases in between. This chain's CDR3 is CASSLFGQGVGKPEAFF. In DNA form, the CDR3 reads TGTGCCAGCAGTTTATTCGGGCAGGGCGTGGGGAAACCTGAAGCTTTCTTT.

There are a few counts of this clonotype. The rearrangement joins TRBV30 to TRBJ2-2, with D uncertain. The germline CDR1 and CDR2 sequences are GTSNPN and SVGIG (reference sequence). Trimming cost V 5 bases and J 2 bases, with 6 bases left between them. The CDR3 length is 12 residues. The CDR3 spells CAWGVNTGELFF. The CDR3 DNA follows: TGTGCCTGGGGGGTAAACACCGGGGAGCTGTTTTTT.

This clonotype was recorded many times. This sequence joins TRBV20-1 and TRBJ1-1; D perhaps matches TRBD1 (6 bases). CDR1 is DFQATT, CDR2 SNEGSKA, per germline (reference sequence). CDR3 length equals 14 residues. V lost 6 bases and J 0 bases, leaving 14 bases between the germline ends. DNA for the CDR3: TGCAGTGCCAACCCAGGGGTCTTGAACACTGAAGCTTTCTTT. Translated, it gives CSANPGVLNTEAFF.

At least ten counts were recorded for this clonotype. The chain joins TRBV27 to TRBJ2-1; no reliable D call. CDR3 size: 15 residues. Germline V gene lookup returns CDR1 MNHEY and CDR2 SMNVEV (reference sequence). The V end lost 3 bases, the J end lost 5 bases, and 14 bases lay between the germline ends. This chain's CDR3 is CASSLSSTADNEQFF. CDR3 nucleotide sequence: TGTGCCAGCAGTTTGAGTAGTACCGCTGACAATGAGCAGTTCTTC.

Many counts were recorded for this clonotype. This chain links TRBV6-1 with TRBJ1-6, with unresolved D. Trimming left V 2 bases short and J 7 bases short, with 6 bases between. The V gene's germline CDR1 is MNHNS and CDR2 SASEGT. The CDR3 totals 13 residues. The CDR3 sequence: CASSEQANSPLHF. CDR3 sequence (DNA): TGTGCCAGCAGTGAACAGGCAAATTCACCCCTCCACTTT.

The rearrangement uses TRBV11-2 and TRBJ2-5; 9 positions agree with TRBD2. Germline-derived CDR1 and CDR2 are SGHAT and FQNNGV. Unmatched junction bases numbered 11, after V lost 2 bases and J lost 4 bases. The CDR3 covers 17 residues. CDR3 loop: CASSLIGVAGGPETQYF. The CDR3 DNA sequence: TGTGCCAGCAGCTTAATTGGGGTCGCGGGAGGGCCAGAGACCCAGTACTTC.

There are many counts of this clonotype. This chain connects TRBV2 to TRBJ2-2; D is unclear. V lost 5 bases to trimming and J lost 0 bases, with 10 bases between them. CDR1 and CDR2 (germline): SNHLY, FYNNEI. The CDR3 sequence is 15 residues long. CDR3: CASSRVLTNTGELFF. In DNA, the CDR3 is TGTGCCAGCAGTAGAGTCCTTACGAACACCGGGGAGCTGTTTTTT.

This clonotype was picked up many times. As DNA, the CDR3 is TGTGCCAGCAGCCCGACACTAGCAATCAGGGAGCAGTTCTTC. Its translation: CASSPTLAIREQFF. This chain uses TRBV7-3 with TRBJ2-1; weak D call: TRBD2 (6 bases). Germline loops: CDR1 SGHTA, CDR2 FQGTGA. This CDR3 is built from 14 residues. Trimming took off 5 bases at V and 10 bases at J, with 18 bases between the two ends. Supplemented by reference TRBV7-3 and TRBJ2-1, the full variable domain reads GAGVSQTPSNKVTEKGKYVELRCDPISGHTALYWYRQSLGQGPEFLIYFQGTGAADDSGLPNDRFFAVRPEGSVSTLKIQRTERGDSAVYLCASSPTLAIREQFFGPGTRLTVL.

This clonotype was seen ten or more times. The gene calls are TRBV10-1 and TRBJ1-1; D uncertain. With 0 bases removed from V and 3 bases from J, the gap between germline ends came to 2 bases. The length of the CDR3 is 12 residues. Looked up from germline, CDR1 is WNHNN and CDR2 is SYGVQD (reference sequence). The DNA of the CDR3 is TGCGCCAGCAGTGAGTCAGACACTGAAGCTTTCTTT. It yields the protein CASSESDTEAFF.

In its sample, this clonotype ranks as medium-sized. One junction end does not reproduce the germline sequence, and a read error may be involved. The rearrangement joins TRBV19 to TRBJ2-1, with 10 bases matching TRBD2. From germline, CDR1 is LNHDA and CDR2 SQIVND (reference sequence). This CDR3 is built from 12 residues. CDR3 loop: CASSGTGTSALF. CDR3 bases: TGTGCCAGTAGTGGAACCGGGACTAGCGCGCTCTTC. Full variable domain (rest looked up from reference TRBV19 and TRBJ2-1): DGGITQSPKYLFRKEGQNVTLSCEQNLNHDAMYWYRQDPGQGLRLIYYSQIVNDFQKGDIAEGYSVSREKKESFPLTVTSAQKNPTAFYLCASSGTGTSALFGPGTRLTVL.

This clonotype was counted ten times or more. The chain combines TRBV15 with TRBJ2-5, with 7 bases lining up with TRBD1. V dropped 1 base and J dropped 4; count of bases not matched to a gene: 3. The CDR3 loop spans 14 amino acids. Germline-derived CDR1 and CDR2 are LNHNV and YYDKDF (reference sequence). CDR3 sequence (DNA): TGTGCCACCAGCAGAGTAGGGGGCAGAGAGACCCAGTACTTC. It translates to CATSRVGGRETQYF.

This clonotype occurred many times. This rearrangement joins TRBV25-1 to TRBJ2-3; TRBD2 matches at 7 bases. The germline V gene has CDR1 MGHDK and CDR2 SYGVNS. This CDR3 is built from 17 residues. V gave up 9 bases and J gave up 2 bases; unmatched junction bases: 17. The CDR3 region is CASTRNAGEGDTDTQYF. Written as DNA, the CDR3 is TGTGCCAGTACCAGGAATGCGGGGGAAGGGGACACAGATACGCAGTATTTT.

The sample holds a few counts of this clonotype. The gene calls are TRBV2 and TRBJ2-3; D may be TRBD2 (5 bases). The CDR3 contains 13 residues. Trimming left V 7 bases short and J 1 base short, with 9 bases between. CDR1 is SNHLY, CDR2 FYNNEI, per germline. The chain's CDR3 is CASNRERTDTQYF. In nucleotides, the CDR3 is TGTGCCAGCAACCGGGAACGCACAGATACGCAGTATTTT.

The rearrangement links TRBV20-1 to TRBJ2-1; 8 bases map to TRBD1. The V gene end was trimmed by 6 bases and the J gene end by 2 bases; junction bases not matched to a gene: 12. CDR1 is DFQATT, CDR2 SNEGSKA, per germline (reference sequence). The CDR3 length is 16 residues. CDR3 sequence: CSADRGVFTPYNEQFF. The CDR3 nucleotides read TGCAGTGCCGACAGGGGAGTTTTTACCCCCTACAATGAGCAGTTCTTC.

This clonotype was counted a few times. V usage is TRBV6-6 and J usage is TRBJ1-1; 10 nucleotides line up with TRBD1. The ends lost 4 bases at V and 1 base at J; junction bases unmatched: 12. Germline V gene lookup returns CDR1 MNHNY and CDR2 SVGAGI (reference sequence). The CDR3 consists of 18 residues. This chain's CDR3 is CASSSLRDRGFANTEAFF. DNA for the CDR3: TGTGCCAGCAGTTCCCTTCGGGACAGGGGTTTTGCGAACACTGAAGCTTTCTTT.

This clonotype showed up many times. The chain couples TRBV19 to TRBJ2-3, with 9 bases that match TRBD1. This CDR3 spans 15 amino acids. The ends lost 5 bases at V and 3 bases at J; junction bases unmatched: 6. Germline-derived CDR1 and CDR2 are LNHDA and SQIVND (reference sequence). CDR3 DNA sequence: TGTGCCAGTAGTCCAGGGGACAGGGATACAGATACGCAGTATTTT. This gives the protein CASSPGDRDTDTQYF.

This rearrangement joins TRBV14 to TRBJ2-2, with D perhaps matching TRBD1 (5 bases). This CDR3 has 15 amino acids. V was clipped by 5 bases and J by 2 bases, with 12 bases between them. Germline V CDR1 and CDR2: SGHDN, FVKESK. For the CDR3, the DNA is TGTGCCAGCAGCTTCGACAGCCATAACACCGGGGAGCTGTTTTTT. This gives the protein CASSFDSHNTGELFF.

There are many counts of this clonotype. The rearrangement uses TRBV10-3 and TRBJ2-5; D unclear. Trimming took 7 bases from V and 1 from J, leaving 10 bases between them. The germline V gene encodes CDR1 ENHRY and CDR2 SYGVKD. The CDR3 consists of 13 residues. The CDR3 region has the DNA TGTGCCATCAAGGGCGGCAGCCAAGAGACCCAGTACTTC. Translating it yields CAIKGGSQETQYF.

Remarks on this clonotype: A much bigger clone sits one base away, suggesting this may be a read error. V and J are TRBV6-1 and TRBJ1-1; D gene uncertain. There are 13 residues in the CDR3. Germline V gives CDR1 MNHNS, CDR2 SASEGT. CDR3 amino acids: CASSLAGNTETFF. DNA for the CDR3: TGTGCCAGCAGTTTAGCGGGGAACACTGAAACTTTCTTT.

This clonotype was counted many times. V gene TRBV7-9 combines with J gene TRBJ1-1; no clear D. The germline V gene has CDR1 SEHNR and CDR2 FQNEAQ (reference sequence). The CDR3 spans 13 residues. Trimming cost V 6 bases and J 4 bases, with 12 bases left between them. The CDR3 DNA sequence: TGTGCCAGCAGTGACCGAACCCGCACTGAAGCTTTCTTT. The encoded protein is CASSDRTRTEAFF.

This clonotype was observed many times. J is TRBJ2-7 and V is TRBV6-5; 15 positions match TRBD2. CDR1 MNHEY and CDR2 SVGAGI come from the germline V gene. The trim removed 0 bases at V and 7 bases at J, leaving 7 bases unmatched. CDR3 length: 17 amino acids. The CDR3 is CASSYSPGLAGGGEQYF. CDR3 sequence (DNA): TGTGCCAGCAGTTACTCCCCGGGACTAGCGGGAGGAGGTGAGCAGTACTTC.

The V and J genes are TRBV7-6 and TRBJ1-5; possibly TRBD1 for D (5 bases). CDR3 length: 13 residues. Between the trimmed V and J ends, which lost 1 base and 12 bases, there was a span of 13 bases. Germline V lookup: CDR1 SGHVS, CDR2 FNYEAQ. CDR3 sequence: CASSLGVGGHQHF. The DNA of the CDR3 is TGTGCCAGCAGCTTAGGGGTCGGCGGACACCAGCATTTT.

This clonotype came up many times. The chain joins TRBV10-2 to TRBJ2-2; 14 nucleotides align to TRBD2. Germline V gene data show CDR1 as WSHSY and CDR2 as SAAADI. V lost 6 bases to trimming and J lost 4 bases; unmatched junction nucleotides: 7. The CDR3 sequence is 17 residues long. This chain's CDR3 is CASSGTSGSRVTGELFF. The CDR3 region has the DNA TGCGCCAGCAGCGGGACTAGCGGGAGTCGTGTCACCGGGGAGCTGTTTTTT.

This clonotype was recorded at least ten times. The V call is TRBV18, the J call TRBJ2-7, with D perhaps TRBD1 or TRBD2 (5 bases each). V was clipped by 3 bases and J by 6 bases, with 12 bases between them. Germline V gives CDR1 KGHSH, CDR2 LQKENI. This CDR3 contains 13 residues. The CDR3 spells CASSPNGAVEQYV. The CDR3 DNA follows: TGTGCCAGCTCACCCAACGGGGCAGTCGAGCAGTACGTC.

This clonotype was detected ten times or more. The V and J genes are TRBV25-1 and TRBJ2-1; 7 positions agree with TRBD2. The CDR3 is 13 amino acids. CDR1 is MGHDK and CDR2 is SYGVNS in the germline V gene. Trimming took 4 bases from V and 12 from J; bases not matched to a gene: 9. The CDR3 reads CASSGGRGLRQFF. CDR3 DNA: TGTGCCAGCAGTGGGGGGAGGGGCCTCAGGCAGTTCTTC.